This TCR beta chain was captured by sequencing in a study of CD8 T cells in ankylosing spondylitis. TCRdb reprocessed the 5' RACE reads via MiXCR and lists one record per CDR3 protein. Of under 250,000 distinct CDR3 sequences in the sample, over 8.5% were seen once. This clonotype was seen many times. The TCR originated in a male donor with ankylosing spondylitis or in good health (not recorded which). Sequencing used blood, either unsorted or a sorted T cell fraction (not recorded which).

CDR3 sequence: CASSQDEAGANVLTF. CDR3 nucleotides: TGCGCCAGCAGCCAAGATGAGGCAGGGGCCAACGTCCTGACTTTC. This chain connects TRBV4-1 to TRBJ2-6; D is uncertain. The germline V and J ends were trimmed by 0 bases and 4 bases, with 7 bases remaining between them. The germline V gene encodes CDR1 MGHRA and CDR2 YSYEKL. This CDR3 comprises 15 residues.